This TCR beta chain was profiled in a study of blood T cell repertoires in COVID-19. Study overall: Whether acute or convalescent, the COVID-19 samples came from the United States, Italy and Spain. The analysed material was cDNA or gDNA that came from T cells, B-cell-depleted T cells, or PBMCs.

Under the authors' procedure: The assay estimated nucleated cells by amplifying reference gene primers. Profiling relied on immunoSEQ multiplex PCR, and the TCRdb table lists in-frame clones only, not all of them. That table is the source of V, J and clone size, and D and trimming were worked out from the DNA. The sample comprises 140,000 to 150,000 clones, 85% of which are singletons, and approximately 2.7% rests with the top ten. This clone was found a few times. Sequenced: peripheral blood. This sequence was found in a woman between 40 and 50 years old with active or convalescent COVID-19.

CDR3 coding DNA: TGTGCCTGGAGCGAAGGGACAGTTAGCAATCAGCCCCAGCATTTT. Residues: CAWSEGTVSNQPQHF. The chain carries TRBV30 and TRBJ1-5; 7 positions agree with TRBD1. The junction had 5 bases not matched to a gene; V was cut back by 3 bases and J by 0 bases. There are 15 residues in the CDR3. CDR1 and CDR2 from the germline V gene are GTSNPN and SVGIG (reference sequence).